These T cell receptor beta chains were read from a single sample in a study of CD8 T cells in Susac syndrome. One entry per CDR3 protein, called by TCRdb with MiXCR from the immunoSEQ multiplex PCR reads. The repertoire has about 210,000 distinct CDR3 sequences, 94% of them found once; the top ten carry over 0.15%. Specimen: CD4+ T cells from PBMCs. The receptors were gathered from a human donor with Susac syndrome. Both conserved end residues are part of each CDR3. The D gene is left open where the match is weak. Only part of the rows carry a size: once, few, many, or a class if the clone is expanded.

TRBV27	-	TRBJ1-2	once	TGTGCCAGCAGGGGGTTACACAACTATGGCTACACCTTC	CASRGLHNYGYTF
TRBV3-1	-	TRBJ2-5	-	TGTGCCAGCAGCCAAGTAGACACCGGAACGGTGGCCCAGTACTTC	CASSQVDTGTVAQYF
TRBV19	-	TRBJ2-1	-	TGTGCCACGGGGAGTCCCGATGAGCAGTTCTTC	CATGSPDEQFF
TRBV20-1	-	TRBJ2-5	once	TGCAGTGCTACAGCAGCGGCCCTCGAACCGGGGACCCAGTACTTC	CSATAAALEPGTQYF
TRBV20-1	-	TRBJ1-1	-	TGCAGTGCTGGGAAAGAGGGTACTAACACTGAAGCTTTCTTT	CSAGKEGTNTEAFF
TRBV29-1	-	TRBJ2-5	few	TGCAGCGTTGAGGGGATTCAAGAGACCCAGTACTTC	CSVEGIQETQYF
TRBV5-1	-	TRBJ2-7	once	TGCGCCAGCAGCTTGGCCGAAACCCGGGGAGGCAAGCAGTACTTC	CASSLAETRGGKQYF
TRBV12-3/TRBV12-4	-	TRBJ2-7	-	TGTGCCAGCAGCCCCCAGGGGCGGGGGTCGAGCAGCGAGCAGTACTTC	CASSPQGRGSSSEQYF
TRBV29-1	TRBD2	TRBJ2-5	-	TGCAGCGTCGTACTAGCGGGGGATATAGAGACCCAGTACTTC	CSVVLAGDIETQYF
TRBV5-1	-	TRBJ1-6	-	TGCGCCAGCAGCTTCCTCTATTATAATTCACCCCTCCACTTT	CASSFLYYNSPLHF
TRBV4-2	TRBD1	TRBJ1-1	-	TGTGCCAGCAGCCAAGAGTTTGGCCAGGGGGCGAATGAAGCTTTCTTT	CASSQEFGQGANEAFF
TRBV30	-	TRBJ1-1	-	TGTGCCTGGAACAGGGCCAACACTGAAGCTTTCTTT	CAWNRANTEAFF
TRBV3-1	-	TRBJ2-1	-	TGTGCCAGCAGCCAAGGATTGGCGGCCTTCTCCTACAATGAGCAGTTCTTC	CASSQGLAAFSYNEQFF
TRBV11-2	TRBD1	TRBJ1-2	-	TGTGCCAGCAAAGTCGGGGACAGCGCCGGTGGCTACACCTTC	CASKVGDSAGGYTF
TRBV2	-	TRBJ2-7	-	TGTGCCATCAGTCCGGACAGGGAGGGCGAGCAGTACTTC	CAISPDREGEQYF
TRBV7-3	-	TRBJ1-1	-	TGTGCCAGCAGCCCCCGGGACGGAACTGAAGCTTTCTTT	CASSPRDGTEAFF
TRBV28	TRBD1	TRBJ1-1	-	TGTGCCAGCCGTCCTCCTACAGGGGTAAACACTGAAGCTTTCTTT	CASRPPTGVNTEAFF
TRBV27	-	TRBJ2-1	-	TGTGCCAGCAGTTTGGAGGGCAGGCTCACTAACAATGAGCAGTTCTTC	CASSLEGRLTNNEQFF
TRBV2	TRBD1	TRBJ2-1	-	TGTGCCAGCAGTCGGGACAGCGACAATGAGCAGTTCTTC	CASSRDSDNEQFF
TRBV19	TRBD1	TRBJ2-3	-	TGTGCCAGTAGAACAGGGGCATCGACAGATACGCAGTATTTT	CASRTGASTDTQYF
TRBV7-8	TRBD1	TRBJ1-5	-	TGTGCCAGCGGGACAGGCAATCAGCCCCAGCATTTT	CASGTGNQPQHF
TRBV29-1	TRBD1	TRBJ2-7	-	TGCAGCGTCGTACAGGGGGGAGAGCAGTACTTC	CSVVQGGEQYF
TRBV5-1	TRBD1	TRBJ2-3	-	TGCGCCAGCAGCGGATCCGGGACAGGGGGGGAGTATTTT	CASSGSGTGGEYF
TRBV4-3	TRBD2	TRBJ2-3	-	TGCGCCAGCAGCCAAGATCGGGCGGGGGGGGCCTTGGATACGCAGTATTTT	CASSQDRAGGALDTQYF
TRBV12-3/TRBV12-4	-	TRBJ2-7	-	TGTGCCAGCAGTTTCATGGACGGAGGCTCCTACGAGCAGTACTTC	CASSFMDGGSYEQYF
TRBV12-3/TRBV12-4	-	TRBJ2-5	-	TGTGCCAGCAGTTTCTCGGGCCGGGAAGAGACCCAGTACTTC	CASSFSGREETQYF
TRBV30	TRBD1	TRBJ2-5	-	TGTGCCTGGAGTGTGAGGCAGGGGGCGGGGGAGACCCAGTACTTC	CAWSVRQGAGETQYF
TRBV20-1	-	TRBJ1-5	-	TGCAGTGCTTTAGATGCCACTAGATTCAATCAGCCCCAGCATTTT	CSALDATRFNQPQHF
TRBV2	TRBD1	TRBJ2-5	-	TGTGCCAGCACTACGGACAGGCTTAACCAAGAGACCCAGTACTTC	CASTTDRLNQETQYF
TRBV5-6	TRBD1	TRBJ1-1	-	TGTGCCAGCAGCCCGGATACTGGGCCCCAAGACAGGGGGGCTTTCTTT	CASSPDTGPQDRGAFF
TRBV20-1	TRBD1	TRBJ2-7	-	TGCAGTGCTCGAACAGGGGGTGTCGACGAGCAGTACTTC	CSARTGGVDEQYF
TRBV27	-	TRBJ2-7	once	TGTGCCAGCAGTTCAGACTACGAGCAGTACTTC	CASSSDYEQYF
TRBV6-5	-	TRBJ1-2	once	TGTGCCAGCAGTTACGGCCAGGTTGGCTACACCTTC	CASSYGQVGYTF
TRBV18	-	TRBJ1-1	-	TGTGCCAGCTCACCTTTGGAGGGGAACACTGAAGCTTTCTTT	CASSPLEGNTEAFF
TRBV27	TRBD1	TRBJ2-7	-	TGTGCCAGCAGTAAATTAACAGGGGTTTCCTACGAGCAGTACTTC	CASSKLTGVSYEQYF
TRBV20-1	TRBD1	TRBJ1-6	-	TGCAGTGCTATGACAGGGGGTTATAATTCACCCCTCCACTTT	CSAMTGGYNSPLHF
TRBV29-1	-	TRBJ2-3	-	TGCAGCGTTGAAGTACCGGGACGGCGACGGGATACGCAGTATTTT	CSVEVPGRRRDTQYF
TRBV7-9	TRBD2	TRBJ2-1	-	TGTGCCAGCAGCTCGACTAGCGGGGGGGCGGATGAGCAGTTCTTC	CASSSTSGGADEQFF
TRBV7-2	-	TRBJ1-5	once	TGTGCCAGCAGCTTACAAGTGGGGTACAATCAGCCCCAGCATTTT	CASSLQVGYNQPQHF
TRBV2	-	TRBJ2-5	-	TGTGCCAGCAGCGCTACACAGTACCAAGAGACCCAGTACTTC	CASSATQYQETQYF
TRBV12-3/TRBV12-4	-	TRBJ2-2	-	TGTGCCAGCACCTCCGGGGCCGGGGAGCTGTTTTTT	CASTSGAGELFF
TRBV6-2/TRBV6-3	TRBD2	TRBJ2-2	-	TGTGCCAGCAGCTCGGAGGCACTAGCGGGGGCCAACGGGGAGCTGTTTTTT	CASSSEALAGANGELFF
TRBV4-1	-	TRBJ2-7	-	TGCGCCAGCAGCCTCACATCGACAGGCTTACTCTACGAGCAGTACTTC	CASSLTSTGLLYEQYF
TRBV4-3	-	TRBJ2-7	-	TGCGCCAGCAGCCACGCCCGGGACGGTTCCTACGAGCAGTACTTC	CASSHARDGSYEQYF
TRBV7-8	-	TRBJ2-1	-	TGTGCCAGCAGCTCCGCCGGGAATTTTGAGCAGTTCTTC	CASSSAGNFEQFF
TRBV30	-	TRBJ2-3	-	TGTGCCTGGAGTGGGCTGGGGGTGACGGGGACAGATACGCAGTATTTT	CAWSGLGVTGTDTQYF
TRBV24-1	TRBD1	TRBJ2-1	-	TGTGCCACCAGTGATAACGGACAGGGGCGAGGGAATGAGCAGTTCTTC	CATSDNGQGRGNEQFF
TRBV20-1	-	TRBJ1-5	-	TGCAGTGCTGACAATCAGCCCCAGCATTTT	CSADNQPQHF
TRBV29-1	-	TRBJ1-2	few	TGCAGCGTTGAATCAGGGTCCTATGGCTACACCTTT	CSVESGSYGYTF